The rows below give T cell receptor beta chains drawn from one sample of a study of T cell responses to AZD1222 COVID-19 vaccine. Assay: immunoSEQ multiplex PCR; the TCRdb copy retains only in-frame clones and omits some. The table records roughly 85,000 clones, less than 90% of them present only once. The sequences come from peripheral blood, collected on day 0 of AZD1222 vaccination. The source of these receptors is an adult in good health. CDR3s include the opening cysteine and the closing phenylalanine or tryptophan. D genes are given only for firm matches. A row's size may be missing; if present it is once, few, many or a size class.

j_gene	len	abundance	v_gene	d_gene	CDR3aa	CDR3nt
TRBJ1-1	17	NA	TRBV19	TRBD1	CASSTDRDAGGSTEAFF	TGTGCCAGTAGTACAGACAGGGATGCCGGTGGTAGCACTGAAGCTTTCTTT
TRBJ1-2	12	NA	TRBV28	NA	CASSLGHYGYTF	TGTGCCAGCAGTTTGGGCCACTATGGCTACACCTTC
TRBJ1-1	13	NA	TRBV7-3	TRBD1	CASSQGARTEAFF	TGTGCCAGCAGTCAGGGGGCACGGACTGAAGCTTTCTTT
TRBJ1-4	17	NA	TRBV25-1	TRBD1	CASSVLLGTGFNEKLFF	TGTGCCAGCAGTGTATTGCTGGGGACAGGGTTTAATGAAAAACTGTTTTTT
TRBJ2-7	13	NA	TRBV5-1	NA	CASSLSVAYEQYF	TGCGCCAGCAGCTTGTCAGTTGCCTACGAGCAGTACTTC
TRBJ2-3	15	few	TRBV7-9	NA	CASSLGDREADTQYF	TGTGCCAGCAGCTTAGGCGACAGGGAGGCAGATACGCAGTATTTT
TRBJ1-1	15	NA	TRBV7-8	TRBD1	CASSLVTGMGTEAFF	TGTGCCAGCAGCTTAGTGACAGGGATGGGAACTGAAGCTTTCTTT
TRBJ2-2	16	NA	TRBV9	NA	CASSSSTRGRAGELFF	TGTGCCAGCAGCTCAAGTACCAGGGGAAGGGCCGGGGAGCTGTTTTTT
TRBJ1-4	14	NA	TRBV6-5	NA	CASSRDGGSEKLFF	TGTGCCAGCAGCCGGGATGGAGGGAGTGAAAAACTGTTTTTT
TRBJ1-2	16	NA	TRBV5-1	TRBD1	CASSLGGQGATYGYTF	TGCGCCAGCAGCTTGGGTGGCCAGGGGGCGACCTATGGCTACACCTTC
TRBJ2-4	15	NA	TRBV5-1	NA	CASSLGGAGKNIQYF	TGCGCCAGCAGCTTGGGTGGGGCTGGGAAAAACATTCAGTACTTC
TRBJ1-1	13	NA	TRBV12-3/TRBV12-4	NA	CASSFREGTEAFF	TGTGCCAGCAGTTTCAGAGAGGGGACTGAAGCTTTCTTT
TRBJ2-7	12	NA	TRBV25-1	NA	CASSDRFYEQYF	TGTGCCAGCAGTGACAGATTTTACGAGCAGTACTTC
TRBJ1-6	15	NA	TRBV28	TRBD1	CAAWTGRVGDSPLHF	TGTGCCGCATGGACAGGGAGGGTCGGAGATTCACCCCTCCACTTT
TRBJ2-3	15	NA	TRBV7-8	TRBD2	CASSLLAGGRDTQYF	TGTGCCAGCAGCTTACTAGCGGGGGGGCGAGATACGCAGTATTTT
TRBJ2-7	17	NA	TRBV7-7	TRBD2	CASSFPAGTSGNYEQYF	TGTGCTAGCAGCTTCCCCGCCGGGACTAGCGGTAACTACGAGCAGTACTTC
TRBJ2-5	14	NA	TRBV30	TRBD2	CAWDWGGTRETQYF	TGTGCCTGGGATTGGGGGGGGACTCGGGAGACCCAGTACTTC
TRBJ1-1	15	NA	TRBV30	NA	CAWSPPGTFNTEAFF	TGTGCCTGGAGTCCCCCCGGGACGTTTAACACTGAAGCTTTCTTT
TRBJ2-3	13	once	TRBV7-2	TRBD2	CASRVAGTDTQYF	TGTGCCAGCAGGGTAGCGGGAACAGATACGCAGTATTTT
TRBJ2-1	15	NA	TRBV7-6	NA	CASSLAGVSYNEQFF	TGTGCCAGCAGCTTAGCTGGCGTGTCCTACAATGAGCAGTTCTTC
TRBJ2-1	15	NA	TRBV18	NA	CASSPLDHYYNEQFF	TGTGCCAGCTCACCTCTGGACCACTACTACAATGAGCAGTTCTTC
TRBJ1-6	16	NA	TRBV25-1	NA	CASSEYKGDYNSPLHF	TGTGCCAGCAGTGAATATAAGGGAGACTATAATTCACCCCTCCACTTT
TRBJ1-3	15	NA	TRBV5-1	NA	CASSLTQNSGNTIYF	TGCGCCAGCAGCTTGACTCAAAACTCTGGAAACACCATATATTTT
TRBJ1-2	14	NA	TRBV3-1/TRBV3-2	TRBD1	CASSPSARGTGYTF	TGTGCCAGCAGCCCATCTGCCAGGGGGACCGGCTACACCTTC
TRBJ2-7	12	NA	TRBV6-5	NA	CASSRAGYEQYF	TGTGCCAGCAGTCGAGCGGGCTACGAGCAGTACTTC
TRBJ1-1	10	NA	TRBV20-1	NA	CSARDPGAFF	TGCAGTGCTAGAGACCCGGGGGCTTTCTTT
TRBJ1-2	17	NA	TRBV19	TRBD1	CASSILRPGQGARGYTF	TGTGCCAGTAGTATTCTCCGGCCGGGACAGGGGGCACGAGGCTACACCTTC
TRBJ2-5	15	NA	TRBV5-4	NA	CASSLGAGIQETQYF	TGTGCCAGCAGCTTGGGGGCAGGGATCCAAGAGACCCAGTACTTC
TRBJ2-7	13	NA	TRBV18	NA	CASSPRGPHEQYF	TGTGCCAGCTCACCACGGGGGCCCCACGAGCAGTACTTC
TRBJ1-1	13	NA	TRBV28	NA	CASRYQGNTEAFF	TGTGCCAGCAGGTATCAGGGCAACACTGAAGCTTTCTTT
TRBJ2-1	15	once	TRBV18	TRBD2	CASLSGLASYNEQFF	TGTGCCAGCCTGTCCGGACTAGCTTCCTACAATGAGCAGTTCTTC
TRBJ2-7	13	NA	TRBV11-2	TRBD1	CASSSWTGEEQYF	TGTGCCAGCAGCTCCTGGACAGGGGAAGAGCAGTACTTC
TRBJ1-2	14	few	TRBV19	TRBD1	CASSTTGGGYGYTF	TGTGCCAGTAGTACTACAGGGGGCGGCTATGGCTACACCTTC
TRBJ1-4	15	NA	TRBV24-1	TRBD1	CATSTGGVTNEKLFF	TGTGCCACCTCCACAGGGGGAGTTACTAATGAAAAACTGTTTTTT
TRBJ2-3	17	once	TRBV5-1	TRBD2	CASSPLGRLAGANTQYF	TGCGCCAGCAGCCCATTAGGGAGACTAGCGGGGGCCAATACGCAGTATTTT
TRBJ2-2	15	NA	TRBV15	TRBD1	CATSPDRAVTGELFF	TGTGCCACCAGCCCGGACAGGGCGGTCACCGGGGAGCTGTTTTTT
TRBJ1-2	15	NA	TRBV4-1	NA	CASSQADSSNYGYTF	TGCGCCAGCAGCCAAGCAGACAGCTCTAACTATGGCTACACCTTC
TRBJ1-6	14	NA	TRBV27	TRBD1	CASSTLGTVSPLHF	TGTGCCAGCAGTACCCTGGGGACAGTCTCACCCCTCCACTTT
TRBJ2-3	13	NA	TRBV19	NA	CASQGPSRDTQYF	TGTGCCAGCCAGGGGCCCTCGAGAGATACGCAGTATTTT
TRBJ2-2	15	NA	TRBV4-2	TRBD1	CASSHAGTGTGELFF	TGTGCCAGCAGCCATGCCGGGACAGGGACCGGGGAGCTGTTTTTT
TRBJ1-6	16	NA	TRBV16	TRBD1	CASSQSPAQGGSPLHF	TGTGCCAGCAGCCAAAGCCCGGCCCAGGGGGGGTCACCCCTCCACTTT
TRBJ1-5	15	NA	TRBV5-5	NA	CASSLEGLHNQPQHF	TGTGCCAGCAGCTTGGAAGGCCTGCACAATCAGCCCCAGCATTTT
TRBJ1-6	17	NA	TRBV28	NA	CASSFVSGASYNSPLHF	TGTGCCAGCAGTTTTGTTTCAGGGGCCTCTTATAACTCACCCCTCCACTTT
TRBJ2-7	15	NA	TRBV30	TRBD1	CAWSDLGQGAYEQYF	TGTGCCTGGAGTGACCTGGGACAGGGGGCCTACGAGCAGTACTTC
TRBJ2-1	18	NA	TRBV6-2/TRBV6-3	TRBD2	CASSYLPLAGVFYNEQFF	TGTGCCAGCAGTTACCTACCGCTAGCGGGAGTTTTCTACAATGAGCAGTTCTTC
TRBJ1-5	16	NA	TRBV27	NA	CASSLIGGPSNQPQHF	TGTGCCAGCAGTTTAATCGGGGGGCCTAGCAATCAGCCCCAGCATTTT
TRBJ1-4	14	few	TRBV27	NA	CASSSYKGNEKLFF	TGTGCCAGCAGTTCCTATAAGGGTAATGAAAAACTGTTTTTT
TRBJ1-2	15	once	TRBV7-6	TRBD1	CASSPGGQGNYGYTF	TGTGCCAGCAGCCCAGGGGGACAGGGCAACTATGGCTACACCTTC
TRBJ1-1	13	NA	TRBV9	NA	CASSVEGDTEAFF	TGTGCCAGCAGCGTAGAGGGGGACACTGAAGCTTTCTTT
TRBJ2-1	11	once	TRBV28	NA	CASNPGGEQFF	TGTGCCAGCAATCCCGGGGGCGAGCAGTTCTTC